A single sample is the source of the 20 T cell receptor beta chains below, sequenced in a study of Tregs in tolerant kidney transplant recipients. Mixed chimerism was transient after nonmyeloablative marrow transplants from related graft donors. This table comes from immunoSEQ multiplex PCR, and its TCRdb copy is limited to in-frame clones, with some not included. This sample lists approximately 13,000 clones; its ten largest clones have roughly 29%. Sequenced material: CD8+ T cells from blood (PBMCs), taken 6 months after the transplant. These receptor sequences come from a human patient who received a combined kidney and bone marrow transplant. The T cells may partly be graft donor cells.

The DNA read from the CDR3 is TGTGCCAGCAGCTGGGGACTAGCGGGAGGGCCGGAGAATGAG. Translating it yields CASSWGLAGGPENE. The CDR3, in full, reads CASSWGLAGGPENEQFF. The chain recombines TRBV7-6 with TRBJ2-1, with TRBD2 matching 16 bases. The read ends 3 residues before the CDR3 terminus; that terminus is restored from the germline J gene. This CDR3 spans 17 amino acids. The germline gives CDR1 SGHVS, CDR2 FNYEAQ. J gave up 7 bases and V 4 bases, and 7 bases lay outside the gene matches.

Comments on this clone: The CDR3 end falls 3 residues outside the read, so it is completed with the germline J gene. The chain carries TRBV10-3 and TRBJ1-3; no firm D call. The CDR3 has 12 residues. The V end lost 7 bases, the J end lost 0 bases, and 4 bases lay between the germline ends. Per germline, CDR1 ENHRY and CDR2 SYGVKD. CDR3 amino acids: CAIKLSGNTIYF. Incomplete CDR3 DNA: TGTGCCATCAAACTCTCTGGAAACACC.

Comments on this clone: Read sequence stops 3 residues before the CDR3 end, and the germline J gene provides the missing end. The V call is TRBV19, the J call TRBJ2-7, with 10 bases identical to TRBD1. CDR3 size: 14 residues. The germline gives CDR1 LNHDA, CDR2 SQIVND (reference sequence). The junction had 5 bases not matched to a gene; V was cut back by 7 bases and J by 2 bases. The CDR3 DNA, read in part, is TGTGCCAGTACCTACGGGACAGGGGCCTACGAG. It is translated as CASTYGTGAYE. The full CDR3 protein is CASTYGTGAYEQYF.

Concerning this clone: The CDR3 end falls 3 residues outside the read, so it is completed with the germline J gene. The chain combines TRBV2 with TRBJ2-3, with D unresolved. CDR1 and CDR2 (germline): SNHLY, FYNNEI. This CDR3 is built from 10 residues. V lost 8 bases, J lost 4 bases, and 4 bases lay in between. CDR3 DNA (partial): TGTGCCAGCGCGGCAGATACG. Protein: CASAADT. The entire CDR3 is CASAADTQYF.

Here the CDR3 reads CASSSLATVMGEQFF. The part of the CDR3 DNA that was read is TGTGCCAGCAGCTCACTAGCGACGGTCATGGGTGAG. The chain carries TRBV7-8 and TRBJ2-1, with 7 bases matching TRBD2. Read sequence stops 3 residues before the CDR3 end, and the germline J gene provides the missing end. Germline assignment: CDR1 SGHVS and CDR2 FQNEAQ. The CDR3 consists of 15 residues. V gave up 4 bases and J gave up 9 bases; unmatched junction bases: 12.

The CDR3 reads CSVALPGQGNIQYF. Incomplete CDR3 DNA: TGCAGCGTTGCGCTTCCGGGACAGGGGAACATT. The chain is built from TRBV29-1 and TRBJ2-4, with 10 bases lining up with TRBD1. From the germline J gene comes the end of the CDR3, since the read stops 3 residues before it. V shed 4 bases, J shed 7 bases, and the junction held 7 bases outside the gene matches. The CDR3 is 14 amino acids. Germline values: CDR1 SQVTM, CDR2 ANQGSEA.

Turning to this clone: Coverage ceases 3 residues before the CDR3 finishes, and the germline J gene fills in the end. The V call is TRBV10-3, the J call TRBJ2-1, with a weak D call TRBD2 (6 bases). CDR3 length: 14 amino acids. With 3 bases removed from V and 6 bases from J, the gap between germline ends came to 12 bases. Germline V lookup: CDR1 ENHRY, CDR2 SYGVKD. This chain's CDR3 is CAISDGREINEQFF. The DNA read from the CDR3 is TGTGCCATCAGTGATGGGCGGGAAATCAATGAG.

The part of the CDR3 DNA that was read is TGTGCCAGCAGCGCCCGGGGGGATAGCTCCTACGAC. It encodes CASSARGDSSYD. The whole CDR3 protein is CASSARGDSSYDYTF. The V gene is TRBV7-9, the J gene TRBJ1-2; possible D gene TRBD1, 5 bases. The read halts 3 residues ahead of the CDR3 end, with the missing end drawn from the germline J gene. The CDR3 covers 15 residues. Germline CDR1 SEHNR, CDR2 FQNEAQ (reference sequence). Looking up the rest from reference TRBV7-9 and TRBJ1-2 gives the full variable domain: DTGVSQNPRHKITKRGQNVTFRCDPISEHNRLYWYRQTLGQGPEFLTYFQNEAQLEKSRLLSDRFSAERPKGSFSTLEIQRTEQGDSAMYLCASSARGDSSYDYTFGSGTRLTVV.

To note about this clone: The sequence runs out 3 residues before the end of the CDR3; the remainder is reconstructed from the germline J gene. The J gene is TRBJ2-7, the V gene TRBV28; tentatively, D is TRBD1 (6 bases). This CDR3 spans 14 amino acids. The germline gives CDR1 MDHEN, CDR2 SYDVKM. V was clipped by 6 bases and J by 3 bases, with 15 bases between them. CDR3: CASSRSRGNYEQYF. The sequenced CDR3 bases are TGTGCCAGCAGCCGGTCAAGGGGGAACTACGAG.

CDR3 loop: CASSDGLAGGSSYEQYF. The DNA read from the CDR3 is TGTGCCAGCAGCGACGGACTAGCGGGAGGGAGCTCCTACGAG. The chain joins TRBV2 to TRBJ2-7; 15 bases are shared with TRBD2. The read is 3 residues too short to cover the CDR3 end, so that end is filled in from the germline J gene. V was clipped by 6 bases and J by 0 bases; unmatched bases: 6. CDR1 SNHLY and CDR2 FYNNEI come from the germline V gene. The length of the CDR3 is 17 residues.

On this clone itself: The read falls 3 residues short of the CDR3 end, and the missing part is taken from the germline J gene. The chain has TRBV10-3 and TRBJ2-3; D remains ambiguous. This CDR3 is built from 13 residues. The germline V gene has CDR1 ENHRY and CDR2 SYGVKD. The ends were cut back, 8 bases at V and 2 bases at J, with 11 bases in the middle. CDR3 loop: CAIGRLYTDTQYF. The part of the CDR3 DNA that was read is TGTGCCATCGGGCGTCTCTACACAGATACG.

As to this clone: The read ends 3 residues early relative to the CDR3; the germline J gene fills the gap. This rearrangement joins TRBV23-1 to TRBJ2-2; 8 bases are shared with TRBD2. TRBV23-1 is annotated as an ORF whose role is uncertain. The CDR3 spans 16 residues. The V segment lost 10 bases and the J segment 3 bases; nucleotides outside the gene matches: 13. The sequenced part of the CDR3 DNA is TGCGCCACCCGGGGGGCGGGGGGAAGCGACACCGGGGAG. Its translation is CATRGAGGSDTGE. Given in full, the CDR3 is CATRGAGGSDTGELFF.

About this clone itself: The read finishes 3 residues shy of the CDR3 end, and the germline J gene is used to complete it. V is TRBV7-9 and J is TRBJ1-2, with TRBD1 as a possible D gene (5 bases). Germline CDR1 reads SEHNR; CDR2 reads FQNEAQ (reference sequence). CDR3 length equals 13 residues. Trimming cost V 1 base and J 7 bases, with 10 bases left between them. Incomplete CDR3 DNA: TGTGCCAGCAGCTTAGGGCAGGGATTTGGC. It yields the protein CASSLGQGFG. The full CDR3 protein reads CASSLGQGFGYTF.

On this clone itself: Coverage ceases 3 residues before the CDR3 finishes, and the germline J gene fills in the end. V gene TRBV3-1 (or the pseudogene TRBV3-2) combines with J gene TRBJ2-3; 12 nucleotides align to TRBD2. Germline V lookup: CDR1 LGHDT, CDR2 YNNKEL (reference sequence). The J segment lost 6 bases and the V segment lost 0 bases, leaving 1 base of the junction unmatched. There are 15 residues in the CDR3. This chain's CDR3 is CASSQDLAGGDTQYF. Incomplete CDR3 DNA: TGTGCCAGCAGCCAAGATCTAGCGGGAGGGGATACG.

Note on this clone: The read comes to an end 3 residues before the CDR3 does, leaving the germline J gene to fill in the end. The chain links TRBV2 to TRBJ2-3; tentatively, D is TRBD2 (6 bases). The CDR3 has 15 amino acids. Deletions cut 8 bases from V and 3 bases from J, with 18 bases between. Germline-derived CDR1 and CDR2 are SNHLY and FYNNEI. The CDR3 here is CASAWRASETDTQYF. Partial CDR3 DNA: TGTGCCAGCGCTTGGAGGGCTAGCGAGACAGATACG. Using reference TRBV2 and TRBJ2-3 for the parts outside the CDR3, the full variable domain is EPEVTQTPSHQVTQMGQEVILRCVPISNHLYFYWYRQILGQKVEFLVSFYNNEISEKSEIFDDQFSVERPDGSNFTLKIRSTKLEDSAMYFCASAWRASETDTQYFGPGTRLTVL.

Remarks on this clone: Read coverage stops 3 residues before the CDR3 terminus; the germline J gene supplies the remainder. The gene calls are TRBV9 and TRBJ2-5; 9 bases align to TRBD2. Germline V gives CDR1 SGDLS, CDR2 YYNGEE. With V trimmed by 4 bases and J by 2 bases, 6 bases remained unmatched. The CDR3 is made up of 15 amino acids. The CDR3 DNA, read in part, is TGTGCCAGCAGCCTTGGGACTAGCAGACAAGAGACC. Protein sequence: CASSLGTSRQET. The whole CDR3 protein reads CASSLGTSRQETQYF.

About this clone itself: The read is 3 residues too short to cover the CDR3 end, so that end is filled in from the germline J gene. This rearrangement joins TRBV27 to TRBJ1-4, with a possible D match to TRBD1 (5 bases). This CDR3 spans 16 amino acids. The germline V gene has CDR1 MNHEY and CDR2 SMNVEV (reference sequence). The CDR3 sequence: CASSLPQGSGANVLFF. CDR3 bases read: TGTGCCAGCAGTTTACCCCAGGGCTCTGGGGCCAACGTA.

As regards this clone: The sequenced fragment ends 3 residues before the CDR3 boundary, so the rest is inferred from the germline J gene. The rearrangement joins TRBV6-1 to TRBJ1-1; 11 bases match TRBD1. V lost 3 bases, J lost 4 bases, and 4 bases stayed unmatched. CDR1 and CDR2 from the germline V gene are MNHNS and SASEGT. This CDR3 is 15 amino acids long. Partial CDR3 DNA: TGTGCCAGCAGTGAGGACAGGGGGCTGGCCACTGAA. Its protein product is CASSEDRGLATE. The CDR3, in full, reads CASSEDRGLATEAFF.

CDR3 sequence: CASSEATGVGETQYF. The covered CDR3 bases are TGTGCCAGCAGTGAAGCGACAGGGGTTGGGGAGACG. The chain combines TRBV2 with TRBJ2-3; TRBD1 agrees at 8 bases. The read ends 3 residues early relative to the CDR3; the germline J gene fills the gap. The CDR3 sequence is 15 residues long. In germline, CDR1 is SNHLY, CDR2 FYNNEI.

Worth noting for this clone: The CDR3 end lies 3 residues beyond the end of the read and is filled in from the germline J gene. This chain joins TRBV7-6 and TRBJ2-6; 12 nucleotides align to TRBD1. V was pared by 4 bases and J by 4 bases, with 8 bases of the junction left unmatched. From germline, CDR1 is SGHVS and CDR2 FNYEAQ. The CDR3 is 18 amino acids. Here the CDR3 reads CASSSSGQGAWGANVLTF. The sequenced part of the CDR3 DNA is TGTGCCAGCAGCTCCTCGGGACAGGGGGCGTGGGGGGCCAACGTC.